The present entry profiles one T cell receptor (beta chain) with its context. Per the original data handling: Amplification of reference gene primers was used by the study to estimate nucleated cell counts. TCRdb's table, derived via immunoSEQ multiplex PCR, lists solely in-frame clones and lacks some. That table furnishes V, J and clone size, whereas the DNA furnished D and trimming. The sample records about 210,000 clones, about 82% being singletons. The data originate from a study of blood T cell repertoires in COVID-19. The germline gives CDR1 LNHNV, CDR2 YYDKDF (reference sequence). With 0 bases removed from V and 1 base from J, the gap between germline ends came to 9 bases. The CDR3 spans 15 residues. The study drew participants aged about 18 to 89 years from some 23 US areas.

The receptor comes from a man in his forties with acute COVID-19. Sample: PBMCs or T cells enriched from blood (not recorded which). The chain is built from TRBV15 and TRBJ1-1; D gene unclear. CDR3 sequence (DNA): TGTGCCACCAGCAGAGATACGCCAGGGAACACTGAAGCTTTCTTT. Encoded protein: CATSRDTPGNTEAFF.